The T cell receptor beta chain described here comes from a study of T-cell memory formation after mild COVID-19. Whole-study context: TCR clustering was largely donor specific.

cDNA libraries for TCR alpha and TCR beta, carrying sample barcodes and UMIs, came from 5'RACE with constant-segment primers. Using its own MiXCR run on the 5' RACE reads, TCRdb lists one record per CDR3 protein. The profile shows fewer than 250,000 distinct CDR3 sequences, under 30% of them singletons. Whole-study findings and limits: Later expanders leaned toward CD4+, whereas clones contracting from day 15 to 85 were balanced CD4/CD8. The CD4+ clones that contracted clustered mainly within CM and EM, and the CD8+ clones concentrated in EMRA.

Remarks on this clonotype: Its antigen is as yet unknown.

The specimen was PBMCs or a T cell subset sorted from them (not recorded which). The source is an adult woman who had mild COVID-19 (a few samples of this study predate the infection). Cell type and time point are not known.

CDR3 sequence reads: CASSLGRVGYTF. The CDR3, as DNA: TGTGCCAGCAGTTTGGGGAGGGTCGGCTACACCTTC. The chain couples TRBV12-3 or TRBV12-4 to TRBJ1-2; the D is unclear. This CDR3 is 12 amino acids long. The V and J ends lost 3 bases and 8 bases respectively, with 10 bases between them.